The 24 T cell receptor beta chains reported below all come from one sample, sequenced in a study of beta chain features in type 1 diabetes. Study results and limitations: Significant though moderate, a shortening of TCRB CDR3s appeared in all four CD4+ subsets of Type 1 diabetes patients.

These receptors' targets are unknown. Expressed TCRB transcripts were sequenced after all isolated RNA was converted to cDNA. Profiling relied on immunoSEQ multiplex PCR, and the TCRdb table lists in-frame clones only, not all of them. The table lists roughly 100,000 clones, 25% to 35% of them singletons, with 0.5% to 0.6% in the top ten. Sample: central memory CD4+ T cells from blood. The receptor set was obtained from a woman between 18 and 29 years old with type 1 diabetes.

CDR3 sequence (DNA): TGCGCCAGTCTTGAGGGTCCTACCCGGGGCAATGAGCAGTTCTTC. Its translation is CASLEGPTRGNEQFF. The chain uses TRBV10-2 and TRBJ2-1, with a tentative D call TRBD2 (5 bases). CDR3 size: 15 residues. Germline assignment: CDR1 WSHSY and CDR2 SAAADI. V was cut by 9 bases and J by 6 bases, with 21 bases left in between.

Only a few counts were recorded for this clone. This chain links TRBV7-8 with TRBJ2-4; 9 nucleotides align to TRBD1. J lost 2 bases, V lost 2 bases, and 1 base had no gene match. This CDR3 has 15 amino acids. The germline gives CDR1 SGHVS, CDR2 FQNEAQ. CDR3 protein: CASSLTGGTKNIQYF. As DNA, the CDR3 is TGTGCCAGCAGCTTAACAGGGGGCACCAAAAACATTCAGTACTTC.

V is TRBV19 and J is TRBJ1-5; TRBD1 matches at 9 bases. V was pared by 4 bases and J by 2 bases, with 6 bases of the junction left unmatched. This CDR3 contains 16 residues. Germline V gene data show CDR1 as LNHDA and CDR2 as SQIVND (reference sequence). CDR3: CASSKRTGVGNQPQHF. The CDR3 DNA sequence: TGTGCCAGTAGTAAACGGACAGGGGTGGGCAATCAGCCCCAGCATTTT.

Note on this clone: The junction departs from germline at one end; a sequencing error may be responsible. The chain is built from TRBV4-3 and TRBJ1-1; D gene unclear. Looked up from germline, CDR1 is LGHNA and CDR2 is YSLEER. The CDR3 runs 13 residues. The CDR3 region is CTSSQDFYTEAFF. DNA for the CDR3: TGCACCAGCAGCCAAGACTTTTACACTGAAGCTTTCTTT.

This clone came up a few times. This chain joins TRBV28 and TRBJ1-5; a possible D gene is TRBD1 (6 bases). Germline values: CDR1 MDHEN, CDR2 SYDVKM. The CDR3 covers 13 residues. V was trimmed by 6 bases and J by 6 bases, leaving 12 bases between them. The CDR3 protein is CASRTPQGQPQHF. CDR3 sequence (DNA): TGTGCCAGCAGAACACCACAGGGTCAGCCCCAGCATTTT.

J is TRBJ2-7 and V is TRBV2; 7 bases line up with TRBD1. CDR3 length: 12 residues. The V and J ends lost 5 bases and 6 bases, in that order; junction bases with no gene match: 4. In germline, CDR1 is SNHLY, CDR2 FYNNEI. Here the CDR3 DNA reads TGTGCCAGCAGTCTCACAGGGGCCGAGCAGTACTTC. As protein: CASSLTGAEQYF.

This clone was seen more than once but under ten times. The CDR3 loop reads CAWSVGVPGLAGGWVQETQYF. The CDR3 region has the DNA TGTGCCTGGAGTGTAGGGGTACCGGGACTAGCGGGAGGGTGGGTCCAAGAGACCCAGTACTTC. The chain recombines TRBV30 with TRBJ2-5; 16 bases fit TRBD2. The CDR3 is 21 residues long. CDR1 GTSNPN and CDR2 SVGIG come from the germline V gene (reference sequence). The trim removed 0 bases at V and 1 base at J, leaving 14 bases unmatched.

The chain joins TRBV28 to TRBJ2-5, with a possible D match to TRBD1 (6 bases). V was shortened by 7 bases and J by 5 bases, with 26 bases between the two germline ends. Germline V gene data show CDR1 as MDHEN and CDR2 as SYDVKM. The CDR3 has 17 residues. The CDR3 DNA reads TGTGCCAGCACCGAAGTTGGGGAAACAGGGCGCGGGGAGACCCAGTACTTC. This encodes CASTEVGETGRGETQYF.

This clone was observed a handful of times. The chain employs TRBV2 and TRBJ2-2; D is perhaps TRBD1 (6 bases). V was shortened by 4 bases and J by 4 bases, with 13 bases between the two germline ends. Per germline, CDR1 SNHLY and CDR2 FYNNEI. The CDR3 is 15 residues long. This CDR3 reads CASSGEQGGTGELFF. CDR3 sequence (DNA): TGTGCCAGCAGTGGGGAACAGGGCGGCACCGGGGAGCTGTTTTTT.

The V and J genes are TRBV29-1 and TRBJ2-3; 13 nucleotides match TRBD2. J lost 1 base, V lost 6 bases, and 4 bases had no gene match. Germline CDR1 reads SQVTM; CDR2 reads ANQGSEA. The CDR3 consists of 15 residues. The CDR3 reads CSVPGLAGGTDTQYF. The CDR3 region has the DNA TGCAGCGTCCCTGGACTAGCGGGAGGCACAGATACGCAGTATTTT.

V and J are TRBV19 and TRBJ2-6, with 8 positions matching TRBD1. CDR1 and CDR2 from the germline V gene are LNHDA and SQIVND (reference sequence). CDR3 size: 14 residues. Trimming took 6 bases from V and 4 from J; bases not matched to a gene: 2. Here the CDR3 DNA reads TGTGCCAGTAGCCAGGGGGCGGGGGCCAACGTCCTGACTTTC. Its translation is CASSQGAGANVLTF. Full variable domain (missing parts from reference TRBV19 and TRBJ2-6): DGGITQSPKYLFRKEGQNVTLSCEQNLNHDAMYWYRQDPGQGLRLIYYSQIVNDFQKGDIAEGYSVSREKKESFPLTVTSAQKNPTAFYLCASSQGAGANVLTFGAGSRLTVL.

The sample holds a few counts of this clone. This chain uses TRBV18 with TRBJ2-5; D is uncertain. The CDR3 is 13 residues long. V gave up 2 bases and J gave up 4 bases, with 8 bases separating them. The germline gives CDR1 KGHSH, CDR2 LQKENI. The CDR3 region has the DNA TGTGCCAGCTCACCAGATAGGAGAGAGACCCAGTACTTC. Protein: CASSPDRRETQYF.

V and J are TRBV11-2 and TRBJ2-5; 8 bases match TRBD1. This CDR3 spans 16 amino acids. Trimming took 0 bases from V and 2 from J; bases not matched to a gene: 5. Germline CDR1 SGHAT, CDR2 FQNNGV. CDR3 protein: CASSLDRRDRQETQYF. The CDR3 coding sequence is TGTGCCAGCAGCTTAGATCGACGGGACAGGCAAGAGACCCAGTACTTC.

This clone has more than one count but fewer than ten. The chain employs TRBV10-2 and TRBJ2-3, with no clear D. Trimming removed 7 bases at V and 2 bases at J, with 13 bases between. The CDR3 contains 14 residues. CDR1 and CDR2 from the germline V gene are WSHSY and SAAADI. CDR3 region: CASTALRITDTQYF. The DNA of the CDR3 is TGCGCCAGCACGGCACTAAGGATCACAGATACGCAGTATTTT.

This clone was counted a single time. This chain links TRBV11-2 with TRBJ1-1, with D unclear. CDR3 size: 13 residues. Trimming took 3 bases from V and 1 from J, leaving 6 bases between them. CDR1 SGHAT and CDR2 FQNNGV come from the germline V gene. The CDR3 sequence: CASSFKRNTEAFF. The CDR3 region has the DNA TGTGCCAGCAGCTTCAAGCGGAACACTGAAGCTTTCTTT.

This clone was counted only a few times. J is TRBJ2-5 and V is TRBV4-2; 11 bases match TRBD2. V shed 2 bases, J shed 1 base, and the junction held 6 bases outside the gene matches. This CDR3 is built from 17 residues. Germline V gives CDR1 LGHNA, CDR2 YNFKEQ. CDR3 nucleotides: TGTGCCAGCAGCCAAATAGCGGGAGGGCCCTCCCAAGAGACCCAGTACTTC. Encoded protein: CASSQIAGGPSQETQYF.

The genes are TRBV7-6 and TRBJ1-4; 7 nucleotides line up with TRBD1. The V and J ends lost 4 bases and 7 bases, in that order; junction bases with no gene match: 6. This CDR3 is 14 amino acids long. Germline assignment: CDR1 SGHVS and CDR2 FNYEAQ. CDR3: CASSSNRGSEKLFF. CDR3 sequence (DNA): TGTGCCAGCAGCTCCAACAGGGGAAGTGAAAAACTGTTTTTT.

The CDR3 DNA sequence: TGCGCCAGCAGCTTGCGAGAGGGCCTCGCCAATGAGCAGTTCTTC. As protein: CASSLREGLANEQFF. J is TRBJ2-1 and V is TRBV5-1, with D tentatively TRBD2 (5 bases). The V and J ends lost 1 base and 6 bases respectively, with 14 bases between them. The germline V gene has CDR1 SGHRS and CDR2 YFSETQ. The CDR3 spans 15 residues.

This rearrangement joins TRBV21-1 to TRBJ2-7; no check of the table's D call, TRBD2, against the DNA was made. TRBV21-1 is marked as a pseudogene. This CDR3 has 12 amino acids. The CDR3 protein is CASILVLYEQYF. DNA of the CDR3: TGTGCCAGCATCTTAGTACTCTACGAGCAGTACTTC.

The chain carries TRBV4-3 and TRBJ2-3; D gene uncertain. From germline, CDR1 is LGHNA and CDR2 YSLEER. V shed 1 base and J shed 0 bases, with 5 bases lying between them. This CDR3 spans 14 amino acids. In DNA, the CDR3 is TGCGCCAGCAGCCAAGGAGGCAGCACAGATACGCAGTATTTT. Translated, it gives CASSQGGSTDTQYF.

This clone was found a few times. The chain links TRBV7-9 to TRBJ1-2; no clear D. The V end lost 2 bases, the J end lost 6 bases, and 13 bases lay between the germline ends. This CDR3 has 14 residues. Germline CDR1 SEHNR, CDR2 FQNEAQ (reference sequence). The CDR3 sequence: CASSLMLGSNGYTF. The CDR3 coding sequence is TGTGCCAGCAGCTTAATGTTAGGGAGTAATGGCTACACCTTC.

The chain uses TRBV4-2 and TRBJ1-5, with D maybe TRBD1 (6 bases). The CDR3 is 16 residues long. The germline V and J ends were trimmed by 0 bases and 2 bases, with 11 bases remaining between them. Germline V gene data show CDR1 as LGHNA and CDR2 as YNFKEQ. Written as DNA, the CDR3 is TGTGCCAGCAGCCAAGATCACCGGACAGGCAATCAGCCCCAGCATTTT. Residues: CASSQDHRTGNQPQHF.

This clone occurred a few times. This sequence joins TRBV27 and TRBJ1-5, with a possible D match to TRBD1 (6 bases). Germline CDR1 is MNHEY and CDR2 is SMNVEV (reference sequence). The V end lost 5 bases, the J end lost 0 bases, and 20 bases lay between the germline ends. The CDR3 has 18 residues. CDR3 nucleotide sequence: TGTGCCAGCAGTCCTAGGGTCGGACAGCCTTATAGCAATCAGCCCCAGCATTTT. Translating it yields CASSPRVGQPYSNQPQHF.

This clone was seen a handful of times. Distinct nucleotide sequences in the sample also encode this CDR3. The rearrangement links TRBV7-2 to TRBJ2-3; 12 nucleotides agree with TRBD2. V shed 5 bases and J 5 bases; nucleotides not matched to a gene: 5. Germline V gene lookup returns CDR1 SGHTA and CDR2 FQGNSA. CDR3 size: 15 residues. CDR3 residues: CASSPRTSGKDTQYF. In DNA, the CDR3 is TGTGCCAGCAGCCCCCGGACTAGCGGGAAAGATACGCAGTATTTT. Full variable domain (remainder filled in from reference TRBV7-2 and TRBJ2-3): GAGVSQSPSNKVTEKGKDVELRCDPISGHTALYWYRQSLGQGLEFLIYFQGNSAPDKSGLPSDRFSAERTGGSVSTLTIQRTQQEDSAVYLCASSPRTSGKDTQYFGPGTRLTVL.